This TCR beta chain emerged from a study of cytomegalovirus exposure and HLA in healthy donors. Study-wide background: Earlier, fewer than 140 million unique TCR beta sequences were recovered from roughly 200 million T cells by an analysis.

The germline V gene encodes CDR1 LNHDA and CDR2 SQIVND (reference sequence). Trimming removed 3 bases from V and 0 bases from J, with 12 bases in between. This CDR3 has 15 amino acids. In the PCR, 60 Vbeta and 13 Jbeta primers were used. TCRdb keeps only in-frame clones here, not all; method: immunoSEQ multiplex PCR. The table has around 200,000 clones, 75% to 85% seen once. This chain joins TRBV19 and TRBJ2-7; D is possibly TRBD2 (6 bases). The material sequenced was PBMCs. The TCR comes from a girl aged 5 to 17 in good health and CMV-seronegative. The CDR3 region has the DNA TGTGCCAGTAGTATCCTCCACGGGGGCTCCTACGAGCAGTACTTC. It codes for CASSILHGGSYEQYF. The whole variable domain, filled in from reference TRBV19 and TRBJ2-7, reads DGGITQSPKYLFRKEGQNVTLSCEQNLNHDAMYWYRQDPGQGLRLIYYSQIVNDFQKGDIAEGYSVSREKKESFPLTVTSAQKNPTAFYLCASSILHGGSYEQYFGPGTRLTVT.